These 6 T cell receptor beta chains came from one sample sequenced in a study of beta chain features in type 1 diabetes. As every portion of the isolated RNA was reverse transcribed, the sequencing read expressed TCRB transcripts. Using immunoSEQ multiplex PCR, the repertoire was profiled, and TCRdb retains in-frame clones only, with some absent. The table shows 360,000 or so clones, with around 19% occurring only once. Sequenced material: naive CD4+ T cells from blood. The receptors shown here come from a woman younger than 30 in good health.

V is TRBV5-1 and J is TRBJ1-2, with TRBD1 matching 10 bases. The junction had 8 bases not matched to a gene; V was cut back by 1 base and J by 8 bases. The CDR3 consists of 15 residues. Germline lookup yields CDR1 SGHRS and CDR2 YFSETQ. CDR3 region: CASSLRSDRGKGYTF. The DNA for the CDR3 is TGCGCCAGCAGCTTGCGGTCGGACAGGGGGAAAGGCTACACCTTC.

A few counts support this clone. CDR3 protein: CASSLRGQGNEKLFF. The CDR3 DNA reads TGTGCCAGCAGCTTAAGGGGACAGGGAAATGAAAAACTGTTTTTT. The V and J genes are TRBV7-6 and TRBJ1-4; 9 bases are shared with TRBD1. The germline V gene has CDR1 SGHVS and CDR2 FNYEAQ. CDR3 size: 15 residues. J lost 5 bases, V lost 2 bases, and 3 bases had no gene match.

The rearrangement links TRBV4-3 to TRBJ2-7; D may be TRBD1 (6 bases). V gave up 2 bases and J gave up 3 bases, with 11 bases separating them. The CDR3 loop spans 14 amino acids. Germline lookup yields CDR1 LGHNA and CDR2 YSLEER. Written as DNA, the CDR3 is TGCGCCAGCAGCCAATTTACAGGGATCTACGAGCAGTACTTC. It specifies CASSQFTGIYEQYF.

The table lists this clone with a few counts. The chain employs TRBV5-4 and TRBJ2-1, with D unclear. CDR1 is SGHNT, CDR2 YYREEE, per germline (reference sequence). Trimming stripped 5 bases from V and 4 bases from J, with 13 bases between. The CDR3 is 14 amino acids. CDR3: CASRPDIKYNEQFF. In nucleotides, the CDR3 is TGTGCCAGCAGACCAGACATCAAGTACAATGAGCAGTTCTTC.

This clone has just a few counts. This chain links TRBV13 with TRBJ2-7; TRBD2 is a possible D gene (6 bases). The CDR3 loop spans 14 amino acids. Germline V gene sequence: CDR1 PRHDT, CDR2 FYEKMQ (reference sequence). Deletions cut 3 bases from V and 10 bases from J, with 19 bases between. The CDR3 sequence is CASSFRGTGTEQYF. The CDR3 bases are TGTGCCAGCAGCTTCAGAGGGACTGGGACGGAACAGTACTTC.

This clone was counted between two and nine times. The gene calls are TRBV19 and TRBJ2-5; D is possibly TRBD1 (5 bases). This CDR3 contains 13 residues. The germline gives CDR1 LNHDA, CDR2 SQIVND (reference sequence). The ends were cut back, 9 bases at V and 1 base at J, with 12 bases in the middle. In DNA, the CDR3 is TGTGCCAGCCGACAGCACCTCCAAGAGACCCAGTACTTC. Protein: CASRQHLQETQYF.